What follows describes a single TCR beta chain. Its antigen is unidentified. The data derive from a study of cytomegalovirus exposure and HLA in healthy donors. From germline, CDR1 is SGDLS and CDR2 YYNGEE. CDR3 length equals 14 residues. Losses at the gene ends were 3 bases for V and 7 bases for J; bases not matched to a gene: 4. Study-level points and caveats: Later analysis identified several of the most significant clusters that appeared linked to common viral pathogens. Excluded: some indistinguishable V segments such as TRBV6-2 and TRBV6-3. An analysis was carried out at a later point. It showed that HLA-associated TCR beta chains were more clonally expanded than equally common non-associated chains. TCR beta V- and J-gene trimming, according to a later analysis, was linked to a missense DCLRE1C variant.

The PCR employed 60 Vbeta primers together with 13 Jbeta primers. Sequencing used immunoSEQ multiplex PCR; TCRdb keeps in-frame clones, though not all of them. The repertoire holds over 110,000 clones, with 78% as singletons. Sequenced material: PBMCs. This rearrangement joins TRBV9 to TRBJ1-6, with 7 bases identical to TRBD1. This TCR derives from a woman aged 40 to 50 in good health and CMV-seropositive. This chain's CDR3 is CASSARDRNSPLHF. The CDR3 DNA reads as TGTGCCAGCAGCGCCCGGGACAGAAATTCACCCCTCCACTTT.